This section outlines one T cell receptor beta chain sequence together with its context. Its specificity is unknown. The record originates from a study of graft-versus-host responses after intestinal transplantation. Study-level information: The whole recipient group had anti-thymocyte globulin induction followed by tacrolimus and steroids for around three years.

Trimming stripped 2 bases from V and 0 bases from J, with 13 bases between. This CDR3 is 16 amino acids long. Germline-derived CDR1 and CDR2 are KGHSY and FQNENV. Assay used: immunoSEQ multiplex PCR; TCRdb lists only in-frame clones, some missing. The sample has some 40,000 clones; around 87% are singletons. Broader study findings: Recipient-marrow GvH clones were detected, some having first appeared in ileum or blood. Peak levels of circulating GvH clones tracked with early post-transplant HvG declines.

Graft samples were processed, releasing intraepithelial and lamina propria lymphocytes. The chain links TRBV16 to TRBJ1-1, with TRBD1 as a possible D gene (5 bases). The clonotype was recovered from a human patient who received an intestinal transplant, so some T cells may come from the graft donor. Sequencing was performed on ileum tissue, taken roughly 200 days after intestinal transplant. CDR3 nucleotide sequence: TGTGCCAGCAGCCAAGACGGTCAGGGCATGAACACTGAAGCTTTCTTT. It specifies CASSQDGQGMNTEAFF.